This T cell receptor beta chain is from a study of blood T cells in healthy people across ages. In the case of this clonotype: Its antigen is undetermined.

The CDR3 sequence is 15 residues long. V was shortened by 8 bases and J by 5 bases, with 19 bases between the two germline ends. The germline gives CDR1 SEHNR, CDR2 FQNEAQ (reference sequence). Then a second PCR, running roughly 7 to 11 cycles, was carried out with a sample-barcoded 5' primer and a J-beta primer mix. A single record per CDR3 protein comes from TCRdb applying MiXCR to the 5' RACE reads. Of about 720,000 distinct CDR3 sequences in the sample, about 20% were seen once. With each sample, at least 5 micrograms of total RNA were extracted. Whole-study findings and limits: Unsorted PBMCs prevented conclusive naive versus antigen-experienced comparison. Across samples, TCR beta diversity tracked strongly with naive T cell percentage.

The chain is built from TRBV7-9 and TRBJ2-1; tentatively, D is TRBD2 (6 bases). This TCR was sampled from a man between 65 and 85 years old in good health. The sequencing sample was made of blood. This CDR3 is CASGLVSGGHNEQFF. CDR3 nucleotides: TGTGCCAGCGGCCTCGTTAGCGGAGGACACAATGAGCAGTTCTTC.